This TCR beta chain derives from a study of graft-versus-host responses after intestinal transplantation. The wider study: Among the recipients, all got anti-thymocyte globulin induction and then tacrolimus and steroids for about 3 years.

Germline V lookup: CDR1 SGHTA, CDR2 FQGNSA. Trimming cost V 10 bases and J 0 bases; bases outside gene matches: 9. The CDR3 is 16 residues long. Assay: immunoSEQ multiplex PCR; the TCRdb copy retains only in-frame clones and omits some. This sample yields just over 70,000 clones, of which roughly 84% are seen a single time; 0.39% belongs to the top ten. Whole-study results and caveats: Recipient marrow held GvH clones, some first seen in ileum or blood. Subjects displaying graft-donor T cell macrochimerism possessed elevated graft-versus-host to host-versus-graft clonal ratios inside allografts.

On this clone: The antigen is not known.

The chain recombines TRBV7-2 with TRBJ2-2, with TRBD2 matching over 9 bases. The TCR originated in a human donor who was the organ donor for an intestinal transplant. The sample was unstimulated CD4+ T cells sorted from spleen or lymph node cells, taken before transplant. DNA for the CDR3: TGTGCCACCGTTGGTAGCGGGGGCCCGAACACCGGGGAGCTGTTTTTT. This sequence encodes CATVGSGGPNTGELFF.